This T cell receptor beta chain appears in the sequencing data of a study of blood T cell repertoires in COVID-19. As for the study in general: The United States, Italy and Spain provided the acute and convalescent COVID-19 samples.

As originally analysed: How many nucleated cells were present was estimated from reference gene primer amplification. Generated by immunoSEQ multiplex PCR, the TCRdb table keeps only in-frame clones and is missing some. Clone size and the V and J calls come from that table; the DNA yielded D and trimming. The repertoire includes approximately 180,000 clones, 82% of them detected once, and roughly 5.2% sits in the top ten. The ends were cut back, 0 bases at V and 2 bases at J, with 11 bases in the middle. This CDR3 is built from 15 residues. Germline V lookup: CDR1 MGHRA, CDR2 YSYEKL. The receptor comes from an older woman with acute COVID-19. The sample was PBMCs or T cells enriched from blood (not recorded which). The J gene is TRBJ2-7, the V gene TRBV4-1, with D perhaps matching TRBD2 (5 bases). The CDR3 bases are TGCGCCAGCAGCCAAGACCTGCTAGCAGCCTACGAGCAGTACTTC. Translation gives CASSQDLLAAYEQYF.